The rows below give T cell receptor beta chains drawn from one sample of a study of T cells in Graves' hyperthyroidism and ophthalmopathy. A single record per CDR3 protein comes from TCRdb applying MiXCR to the multiplex PCR reads. Of under 400,000 distinct CDR3 sequences in the sample, 15% are singletons; the top ten hold approximately 19%. Sequencing was done on a sample of blood. The source is a woman aged 55-70 years with Graves' ophthalmopathy. The CDR3 runs from the conserved cysteine through the conserved F or W. A D gene is named only where the DNA matches it firmly. Where a row states a size, it is once, few, many or the class of an expanded clone; other rows omit it.

D: TRBD1; length: 14; J: TRBJ2-5; size: few; V: TRBV5-1; DNA: TGCGCCAGCAGCTTGGACAGGGGAGAGGAGACCCAGTACTTC; CDR3: CASSLDRGEETQYF
D: -; length: 10; J: TRBJ1-4; size: few; V: TRBV2; DNA: TGTGCCAGCGGCCGAGAAAAACTGTTTTTT; CDR3: CASGREKLFF
D: TRBD2; length: 15; J: TRBJ2-3; size: few; V: TRBV11-2; DNA: TGTGCCAGCACCACGCCAGCGGGAGGCACAGATACGCAGTATTTT; CDR3: CASTTPAGGTDTQYF
D: TRBD1; length: 14; J: TRBJ1-4; size: once; V: TRBV20-1; DNA: TGCAGTGCCCAGCGGGACAGGCTAAATGAAAAACTGTTTTTT; CDR3: CSAQRDRLNEKLFF
D: TRBD2; length: 17; J: TRBJ2-2; size: few; V: TRBV24-1; DNA: TGTGCCACCAGTCTTACACTGACTAGCGGATTCACCGGGGAGCTGTTTTTT; CDR3: CATSLTLTSGFTGELFF
D: -; length: 15; J: TRBJ1-6; size: many; V: TRBV28; DNA: TGTGCCAGCAGTCCATCGCGGACTTTGTTATCGGCCCTCCACTTT; CDR3: CASSPSRTLLSALHF
D: -; length: 16; J: TRBJ1-2; size: many; V: TRBV3-1; DNA: TGTGCCAGCAGCCAAGTCACCCGGGGGGGGGACTATGGCTACACCTTC; CDR3: CASSQVTRGGDYGYTF
D: TRBD1; length: 14; J: TRBJ2-1; size: many; V: TRBV28; DNA: TGTGCCAGCAAGAGACAGGGGGCGCGCAATGAGCAGTTCTTC; CDR3: CASKRQGARNEQFF
D: -; length: 14; J: TRBJ1-2; size: -; V: TRBV5-1; DNA: TGCGCCAGCCGAGGACATTTATCTAACTATGGCTACACCTTC; CDR3: CASRGHLSNYGYTF
D: -; length: 14; J: TRBJ1-1; size: many; V: TRBV18; DNA: TGTGCCAGCTCACAGGACATCTGGAACACTGAAGCTTTTTTT; CDR3: CASSQDIWNTEAFF
D: -; length: 13; J: TRBJ1-1; size: many; V: TRBV2; DNA: TGTGCCAGCAGTGAGTTTGTGAACACTGAAGCTTTCTTT; CDR3: CASSEFVNTEAFF
D: TRBD2; length: 16; J: TRBJ2-1; size: many; V: TRBV28; DNA: TGTGCCAGCAGTTTATCTCGACTAGCGGGAGCCAATGAGCAGTTCTTC; CDR3: CASSLSRLAGANEQFF
D: -; length: 14; J: TRBJ1-1; size: many; V: TRBV2; DNA: TGTGCCATTCAAAGTTCCAGGGGGAACACTGAAGCTTTCTTT; CDR3: CAIQSSRGNTEAFF
D: -; length: 15; J: TRBJ2-7; size: many; V: TRBV6-5; DNA: TGTGCCAGCAGTTACGAGCGGGCAAGCTCCTACGAGCAGTACTTC; CDR3: CASSYERASSYEQYF
D: TRBD2; length: 17; J: TRBJ2-1; size: many; V: TRBV24-1; DNA: TGTGCCACCAGTGATCCCTCACTAGCGGATTACAACAATGAGCAGTTCTTC; CDR3: CATSDPSLADYNNEQFF
D: TRBD1; length: 11; J: TRBJ1-1; size: many; V: TRBV28; DNA: TGTGCCAGCAGTTCAGGGGGTGAAGCTTTCTTT; CDR3: CASSSGGEAFF
D: -; length: 13; J: TRBJ2-7; size: few; V: TRBV7-9; DNA: TGTGCCAGCAGCTCTCCAGGACCCTACGAGCAGTACTTC; CDR3: CASSSPGPYEQYF
D: -; length: 15; J: TRBJ1-2; size: many; V: TRBV11-2; DNA: TGTGCCAGCAGCTTAGGTTCTCCAGGGAACGGGGGCTACACCTTC; CDR3: CASSLGSPGNGGYTF
D: -; length: 16; J: TRBJ1-1; size: many; V: TRBV28; DNA: TGTGCCAGCAGTTTTGGCCTCACAGGGCCGTACACTGAAGCTTTCTTT; CDR3: CASSFGLTGPYTEAFF
D: -; length: 12; J: TRBJ2-1; size: -; V: TRBV20-1; DNA: TGCAGTGTTAGACCAGGGGTCTATGAGCAGTTCTTC; CDR3: CSVRPGVYEQFF